These 30 T cell receptor beta chains were all obtained from the same sample, sequenced in a study of blood T cell repertoires in COVID-19 (dated by TCRdb to 2018 to 2020). To prepare the library, the immunoSEQ multiplex PCR assay was applied. TCRdb carries this immuneACCESS record with in-frame sequences only. Its versions omit some clonotypes, under half of them owing to an unresolved V gene in the studies checked, with the rest unexplained. The sample table holds more than 300,000 clones, of which 88% were seen once. The ten largest clones represent roughly 1.7% of the sample. Sequencing was carried out using peripheral blood. Receptors originate from a woman aged 25-40 years with COVID-19, enrolled during active disease.

This chain connects TRBV19 to TRBJ1-6; 9 nucleotides line up with TRBD1. Germline assignment: CDR1 LNHDA and CDR2 SQIVND (reference sequence). Trimming at V came to 3 bases and at J to 11 bases, leaving 2 bases not matched to a gene. CDR3 length: 13 amino acids. The CDR3, as DNA: TGTGCCAGTAGTATCGGGACAGGGACACCCCTCCACTTT. Residues: CASSIGTGTPLHF. Full variable domain (outside the CDR3, taken from reference TRBV19 and TRBJ1-6): DGGITQSPKYLFRKEGQNVTLSCEQNLNHDAMYWYRQDPGQGLRLIYYSQIVNDFQKGDIAEGYSVSREKKESFPLTVTSAQKNPTAFYLCASSIGTGTPLHFGNGTRLTVT.

This chain joins TRBV9 and TRBJ1-1; tentatively, D is TRBD1 (5 bases). Deletions cut 3 bases from V and 2 bases from J, with 5 bases between. The CDR3 runs 12 residues. Germline V CDR1 and CDR2: SGDLS, YYNGEE. DNA for the CDR3: TGTGCCAGCAGCGGGACAAACACTGAAGCTTTCTTT. The encoded protein is CASSGTNTEAFF. Combining the CDR3 with reference TRBV9 and TRBJ1-1 gives the whole variable domain DSGVTQTPKHLITATGQRVTLRCSPRSGDLSVYWYQQSLDQGLQFLIQYYNGEERAKGNILERFSAQQFPDLHSELNLSSLELGDSALYFCASSGTNTEAFFGQGTRLTVV.

V is TRBV7-8 and J is TRBJ2-7, with 7 bases aligning to TRBD2. CDR1 is SGHVS, CDR2 FQNEAQ, per germline. Unmatched junction bases numbered 9, after V lost 6 bases and J lost 10 bases. CDR3 length equals 12 residues. The CDR3 DNA sequence: TGTGCCAGCAGAGATCAGCGGGGTACACAGTACGTC. Its protein product is CASRDQRGTQYV.

The gene calls are TRBV6-2 or TRBV6-3 and TRBJ2-1; 9 positions agree with TRBD2. V was clipped by 2 bases and J by 0 bases; unmatched bases: 5. Germline V gene sequence: CDR1 MNHEY, CDR2 SVGEGT. The CDR3 sequence is 17 residues long. The CDR3: CASSYVGRGGSYNEQFF. The CDR3 DNA reads as TGTGCCAGCAGTTACGTTGGGCGGGGGGGCTCCTACAATGAGCAGTTCTTC.

J is TRBJ2-5 and V is TRBV4-2; 12 bases match TRBD2. With 4 bases clipped from V and 2 bases from J, the junction kept 2 bases outside the gene matches. Germline CDR1 LGHNA, CDR2 YNFKEQ. The CDR3 is made up of 15 amino acids. CDR3 residues: CASSLGTSGQETQYF. CDR3 nucleotide sequence: TGTGCCAGCAGCCTCGGGACTAGCGGGCAAGAGACCCAGTACTTC.

V usage is TRBV6-2 or TRBV6-3 and J usage is TRBJ2-7, with D possibly being TRBD1 (6 bases). Germline-derived CDR1 and CDR2 are MNHEY and SVGEGT. CDR3 size: 20 residues. V dropped 0 bases and J dropped 2 bases, with 26 bases sitting between them. The chain's CDR3 is CASSYSGMARGGFWTYEQYF. CDR3 in DNA: TGTGCCAGCAGTTACTCCGGGATGGCGAGAGGGGGTTTTTGGACCTACGAGCAGTACTTC.

The rearrangement uses TRBV19 and TRBJ1-5; TRBD1 agrees at 8 bases. Germline V CDR1 and CDR2: LNHDA, SQIVND (reference sequence). The length of the CDR3 is 19 residues. Trimming cost V 5 bases and J 0 bases; bases outside gene matches: 15. CDR3 sequence: CASSAHRTGNAYSNQPQHF. In DNA form, the CDR3 reads TGTGCCAGTAGTGCGCACCGGACAGGGAACGCATATAGCAATCAGCCCCAGCATTTT.

This clone was detected only once. The chain joins TRBV6-1 to TRBJ2-3; D may be TRBD1 (5 bases). Germline CDR1 reads MNHNS; CDR2 reads SASEGT. The CDR3 runs to 17 residues. Deletions cut 2 bases from V and 1 base from J, with 16 bases between. The CDR3 is CASSENSQVRGTDTQYF. CDR3 nucleotides: TGTGCCAGCAGTGAAAACTCACAGGTGAGAGGCACAGATACGCAGTATTTT.

The chain has TRBV19 and TRBJ2-6, with 7 bases that match TRBD1. Germline V lookup: CDR1 LNHDA, CDR2 SQIVND (reference sequence). This CDR3 contains 14 residues. V lost 7 bases, J lost 1 base, and 1 base stayed unmatched. The CDR3 bases are TGTGCCAGTAAGACAGGGTCTGGGGCCAACGTCCTGACTTTC. Translating gives CASKTGSGANVLTF.

V and J are TRBV28 and TRBJ1-5; 8 nucleotides align to TRBD1. The CDR3 is 14 amino acids. Germline lookup yields CDR1 MDHEN and CDR2 SYDVKM. V was pared by 2 bases and J by 8 bases, with 5 bases of the junction left unmatched. CDR3 sequence (DNA): TGTGCCAGCAGTTTACCTGGACAGGGTAAGCCCCAGCATTTT. Its protein product is CASSLPGQGKPQHF.

The chain joins TRBV10-3 to TRBJ1-2; 8 bases map to TRBD1. Trimming at V came to 6 bases and at J to 7 bases, leaving 7 bases not matched to a gene. Germline V gives CDR1 ENHRY, CDR2 SYGVKD. This CDR3 spans 13 amino acids. The CDR3: CAISGLQGVGYTF. CDR3 nucleotide sequence: TGTGCCATCAGCGGGCTACAGGGGGTTGGCTACACCTTC.

CDR3 DNA sequence: TGTGCCAGTAGTGCGGGGTTTCAGCCCCAGCATTTT. Encoded protein: CASSAGFQPQHF. The chain employs TRBV19 and TRBJ1-5; D uncertain. The CDR3 is 12 residues long. The V and J ends lost 5 bases and 6 bases respectively, with 8 bases between them. CDR1 LNHDA and CDR2 SQIVND come from the germline V gene (reference sequence).

This sequence joins TRBV7-2 and TRBJ2-6, with TRBD1 matching 7 bases. Per germline, CDR1 SGHTA and CDR2 FQGNSA. V shed 5 bases and J 2 bases; nucleotides not matched to a gene: 0. The CDR3 is 14 residues long. Here the CDR3 reads CASSDRAGANVLTF. CDR3 nucleotide sequence: TGTGCCAGCAGCGACAGGGCTGGGGCCAACGTCCTGACTTTC. The complete variable domain, with remaining parts taken from reference TRBV7-2 and TRBJ2-6, reads GAGVSQSPSNKVTEKGKDVELRCDPISGHTALYWYRQSLGQGLEFLIYFQGNSAPDKSGLPSDRFSAERTGGSVSTLTIQRTQQEDSAVYLCASSDRAGANVLTFGAGSRLTVL.

The chain links TRBV3-1 (or the pseudogene TRBV3-2) to TRBJ1-2, with 11 positions matching TRBD1. Germline-derived CDR1 and CDR2 are LGHDT and YNNKEL (reference sequence). The CDR3 is 16 residues long. The ends lost 5 bases at V and 8 bases at J; junction bases unmatched: 13. CDR3 sequence reads: CASSVYAGQGAKGYTF. The CDR3 coding sequence is TGTGCCAGCAGCGTCTACGCAGGACAGGGGGCCAAGGGCTACACCTTC.

This clone was detected many times. This sequence joins TRBV11-2 and TRBJ2-5; TRBD2 might be the D (7 bases). The germline V gene has CDR1 SGHAT and CDR2 FQNNGV. V lost 2 bases and J 1 base, leaving 11 bases between the germline ends. The CDR3 runs 15 residues. The CDR3 region is CASSLMGGGQETQYF. In DNA, the CDR3 is TGTGCCAGCAGCTTAATGGGAGGGGGCCAAGAGACCCAGTACTTC.

The rearrangement joins TRBV3-1 (or the pseudogene TRBV3-2) to TRBJ2-5, with TRBD1 as a possible D gene (6 bases). The ends were cut back, 0 bases at V and 3 bases at J, with 11 bases in the middle. This CDR3 comprises 15 residues. Germline values: CDR1 LGHDT, CDR2 YNNKEL (reference sequence). The CDR3 loop reads CASSQDTGWEETQYF. The CDR3 DNA is TGTGCCAGCAGCCAAGATACAGGGTGGGAAGAGACCCAGTACTTC.

The chain carries TRBV21-1 and TRBJ2-5; TRBD1 is the table's D call, not checked against the DNA. TRBV21-1 is a listed pseudogene. This CDR3 is built from 17 residues. The CDR3 nucleotides are TGTGCCAGCAGCAAAGGCAGGGGTCACGTGGGGCAAGAGACCCAGTACTTC. It encodes CASSKGRGHVGQETQYF.

The rearrangement joins TRBV5-5 to TRBJ1-5; tentative D call: TRBD1 (5 bases). Trimming removed 0 bases from V and 7 bases from J, with 17 bases in between. The CDR3 is 16 residues long. Germline V gives CDR1 SGHKS, CDR2 YYEKEE (reference sequence). The CDR3 DNA reads TGTGCCAGCAGCTTGGTCAGCTCGGGGGGAAGCCAGCCCCAGCATTTT. Protein product: CASSLVSSGGSQPQHF.

CDR3: CASSPTGDGQPQHF. CDR3 nucleotide sequence: TGTGCCAGCTCCCCGACAGGGGATGGCCAGCCCCAGCATTTT. The chain recombines TRBV18 with TRBJ1-5; TRBD1 agrees at 8 bases. V lost 6 bases to trimming and J lost 7 bases; unmatched junction nucleotides: 8. Germline-derived CDR1 and CDR2 are KGHSH and LQKENI. The CDR3 totals 14 residues.

The chain uses TRBV6-6 and TRBJ1-2; D is undetermined. CDR1 is MNHNY, CDR2 SVGAGI, per germline (reference sequence). V shed 2 bases and J shed 7 bases, with 11 bases lying between them. The CDR3 loop spans 13 amino acids. CDR3 amino acids: CASSYEAAGGYTF. CDR3 in DNA: TGTGCCAGCAGTTACGAGGCAGCGGGTGGCTACACCTTC.

This CDR3 reads CASSDQTSGAKGDTQYF. The CDR3 bases are TGCGCCAGCAGTGACCAGACTAGCGGGGCGAAAGGAGATACGCAGTATTTT. The chain has TRBV10-1 and TRBJ2-3; TRBD2 matches 11 bases. From germline, CDR1 is WNHNN and CDR2 SYGVQD (reference sequence). This CDR3 contains 17 residues. V lost 3 bases to trimming and J lost 5 bases; unmatched junction nucleotides: 10.

The rearrangement links TRBV5-6 to TRBJ2-1, with a weak D call TRBD2 (6 bases). This CDR3 is built from 14 residues. V was pared by 4 bases and J by 8 bases, with 16 bases between. The germline gives CDR1 SGHDT, CDR2 YYEEEE. Here the CDR3 reads CASSLAAGWYEQFF. CDR3 sequence (DNA): TGTGCCAGCAGCCTGGCTGCGGGGTGGTATGAGCAGTTCTTC.

This clone was detected once. The V gene is TRBV27, the J gene TRBJ2-7, with D possibly TRBD1 on 6 matching bases. The V gene's germline CDR1 is MNHEY and CDR2 SMNVEV (reference sequence). This CDR3 contains 14 residues. The ends were cut back, 2 bases at V and 4 bases at J, with 12 bases in the middle. The CDR3 DNA reads as TGTGCCAGCAGTTTACGGGACAACCGATACGAGCAGTACTTC. Protein sequence: CASSLRDNRYEQYF.

The rearrangement links TRBV27 to TRBJ1-2, with D tentatively TRBD1 (5 bases). V lost 7 bases to trimming and J lost 0 bases, with 12 bases between them. Germline assignment: CDR1 MNHEY and CDR2 SMNVEV (reference sequence). CDR3 length: 14 residues. The CDR3 sequence is CASKRTGANYGYTF. The CDR3 DNA is TGTGCCAGCAAGAGAACAGGCGCTAACTATGGCTACACCTTC.

The chain is built from TRBV7-8 and TRBJ2-2, with TRBD1 matching over 10 bases. With 8 bases clipped from V and 7 bases from J, the junction kept 10 bases outside the gene matches. The germline V gene has CDR1 SGHVS and CDR2 FQNEAQ. The CDR3 consists of 15 residues. In DNA form, the CDR3 reads TGTGCCAGCGGCCTGACAGGGGGCGTCGGCGGGGAGCTGTTTTTT. It yields the protein CASGLTGGVGGELFF.

The rearrangement links TRBV14 to TRBJ2-1, with 12 positions matching TRBD2. Per the germline V gene, CDR1 is SGHDN and CDR2 is FVKESK. Germline trimming cut 1 base from V and 4 bases from J; bases unmatched to any gene: 5. This CDR3 spans 17 amino acids. The CDR3 spells CASSQGLLAGGYNEQFF. Here the CDR3 DNA reads TGTGCCAGCAGCCAAGGGCTCCTAGCGGGGGGGTACAATGAGCAGTTCTTC.

With respect to this clone: One end of the junction does not line up with germline, which may come from a read error. The genes are TRBV30 and TRBJ1-1; D remains ambiguous. This CDR3 has 12 amino acids. The germline CDR1 and CDR2 sequences are GTSNPN and SVGIG (reference sequence). The chain's CDR3 is CAWSVPPSSQRF. The CDR3 bases are TGTGCCTGGAGTGTACCCCCGTCGAGCCAAAGATTT.

As to this clone: Other DNA sequences in the sample encode the same CDR3. The chain has TRBV19 and TRBJ1-5, with D possibly matching TRBD1 (5 bases). The germline CDR1 and CDR2 sequences are LNHDA and SQIVND (reference sequence). With 4 bases removed from V and 2 bases from J, the gap between germline ends came to 6 bases. The CDR3 is 13 residues long. The CDR3 spells CASSTGGNQPQHF. CDR3 nucleotide sequence: TGTGCCAGTAGTACGGGGGGCAATCAGCCCCAGCATTTT. The full variable domain, its missing parts supplied by reference TRBV19 and TRBJ1-5, is DGGITQSPKYLFRKEGQNVTLSCEQNLNHDAMYWYRQDPGQGLRLIYYSQIVNDFQKGDIAEGYSVSREKKESFPLTVTSAQKNPTAFYLCASSTGGNQPQHFGDGTRLSIL.

The chain combines TRBV11-2 with TRBJ1-2; D call uncertain. Trimming left V 5 bases short and J 4 bases short, with 8 bases between. The germline V gene has CDR1 SGHAT and CDR2 FQNNGV. CDR3 length: 12 residues. CDR3 loop: CASSPPSYGYTF. CDR3 DNA: TGTGCCAGCAGCCCTCCTAGCTATGGCTACACCTTC.

This clone was found once. The rearrangement uses TRBV9 and TRBJ1-2; TRBD1 is a possible D gene (5 bases). CDR3 length: 14 amino acids. V was trimmed by 0 bases and J by 7 bases, leaving 13 bases between them. Germline lookup yields CDR1 SGDLS and CDR2 YYNGEE. This CDR3 is CASSVAGGVSGYTF. CDR3 bases: TGTGCCAGCAGCGTAGCTGGAGGGGTTAGTGGCTACACCTTC.